Listed below are T cell receptor beta chains from one sample, sequenced in a study of OX40 agonist ivuxolimab in advanced cancers. The protocol was immunoSEQ multiplex PCR, while the TCRdb copy is restricted to in-frame clones and leaves out a portion. The sample contains some 50,000 clones, around 80% of which appear only once. The starting material was CD4+ or CD8+ T cells sorted from blood, obtained in a trial of the OX40 agonist ivuxolimab. These receptor sequences come from an adult with an advanced solid tumor such as melanoma, head and neck, liver or kidney cancer. Each CDR3 is given with its conserved first and last residue. Each record gives: J gene, D gene, clone size, V gene, CDR3 protein, CDR3 DNA. D genes are given only for firm matches. Clone sizes are given selectively: once, few, many, or a class where the clone is expanded.

TRBJ2-1	TRBD2	NA	TRBV4-1	CASSQDRASGSLYEQFF	TGCGCCAGCAGCCAAGATAGGGCTAGCGGGAGTCTATATGAGCAGTTCTTC
TRBJ1-3	NA	NA	TRBV4-1	CASSHAMGGAAAGNTIYF	TGCGCCAGCAGCCACGCGATGGGGGGGGCAGCGGCTGGAAACACCATATATTTT
TRBJ1-2	NA	NA	TRBV10-3	CAISDPDGRGYTF	TGTGCCATCAGTGACCCGGACGGCCGCGGCTACACCTTC
TRBJ2-7	NA	NA	TRBV7-2	CASSLGGAGAYEQYF	TGTGCCAGCAGCTTAGGTGGAGCAGGGGCCTACGAGCAGTACTTC
TRBJ2-7	TRBD2	NA	TRBV7-2	CASSSARLAGGYEQYF	TGTGCCAGCAGCTCCGCCCGACTAGCGGGAGGGTACGAGCAGTACTTC
TRBJ1-1	NA	NA	TRBV28	CASNTGTTNTEAFF	TGTGCCAGCAATACAGGGACCACGAACACTGAAGCTTTCTTT
TRBJ2-1	NA	NA	TRBV29-1	CSVERAGEQFF	TGCAGCGTTGAAAGGGCTGGGGAGCAGTTCTTC
TRBJ2-5	TRBD2	NA	TRBV7-9	CASSPTGGAQYF	TGTGCCAGCAGCCCGACTGGGGGGGCCCAGTACTTC
TRBJ2-3	TRBD2	NA	TRBV9	CASSVGLAGFFTDTQYF	TGTGCCAGCAGCGTCGGACTAGCGGGATTTTTCACAGATACGCAGTATTTT
TRBJ1-5	NA	few	TRBV19	CASSMVNQPQHF	TGTGCCAGTAGTATGGTCAATCAGCCCCAGCATTTT
TRBJ1-4	NA	NA	TRBV11-2	CASSFSVPGAATNEKLFF	TGTGCCAGCAGCTTTTCTGTCCCCGGGGCTGCAACTAATGAAAAACTGTTTTTT
TRBJ2-5	NA	NA	TRBV9	CASSVAPDHQETQYF	TGTGCCAGCAGCGTAGCCCCGGACCACCAAGAGACCCAGTACTTC
TRBJ1-1	NA	NA	TRBV11-3	CASSLGGDGNTEAFF	TGTGCCAGCAGCTTGGGGGGGGACGGGAACACTGAAGCTTTCTTT
TRBJ2-7	TRBD2	once	TRBV11-2	CASTPIPRLAGLTSYEQYF	TGTGCCAGCACACCAATTCCTCGGCTAGCGGGACTCACTTCCTACGAGCAGTACTTC
TRBJ2-3	NA	NA	TRBV5-1	CASSLDVLDTQYF	TGCGCCAGCAGCTTGGACGTATTGGATACGCAGTATTTT
TRBJ1-1	NA	NA	TRBV25-1	CASSETSSGTQEEAFF	TGTGCCAGCAGTGAAACGTCCTCCGGGACCCAAGAGGAAGCTTTCTTT
TRBJ2-3	NA	NA	TRBV5-1	CASSSTSNTDTQYF	TGCGCCAGCAGCTCGACTAGTAACACAGATACGCAGTATTTT
TRBJ2-5	NA	NA	TRBV15	CATSRDEETQYF	TGTGCCACCAGCAGAGATGAAGAGACCCAGTACTTC
TRBJ2-5	TRBD1	NA	TRBV12-5	CASAADRRETQYF	TGTGCTAGTGCCGCGGACAGGCGGGAGACCCAGTACTTC
TRBJ2-1	TRBD2	NA	TRBV6-1	CASSAHPPSGGSYNEQFF	TGTGCCAGCAGTGCCCACCCACCTAGCGGGGGCTCCTACAATGAGCAGTTCTTC
TRBJ2-1	NA	NA	TRBV4-1	CASSQEGINEQFF	TGCGCCAGCAGCCAAGAAGGGATCAATGAGCAGTTCTTC
TRBJ1-1	NA	NA	TRBV7-2	CASSLGLGEVEAFF	TGTGCCAGCAGCTTAGGTTTGGGGGAGGTTGAAGCTTTCTTT
TRBJ2-4	NA	NA	TRBV12-5	CASGLRGERRTQKHSTLGQYF	TGTGCTAGTGGTTTGAGGGGTGAGCGAAGAACACAAAAACATTCTACGCTTGGACAGTACTTC
TRBJ1-2	TRBD1	NA	TRBV6-5	CASSYSAGGGYTF	TGTGCCAGCAGTTACTCCGCAGGGGGTGGCTACACCTTC
TRBJ1-1	NA	NA	TRBV11-2	CASSLGRINTEAFF	TGTGCCAGCAGCCTGGGACGGATTAACACTGAAGCTTTCTTT
TRBJ2-3	NA	NA	TRBV29-1	CSVEGRRSSTDTQYF	TGCAGCGTTGAAGGACGAAGATCATCGACGGATACGCAGTATTTT
TRBJ2-7	TRBD2	NA	TRBV7-8	CASSLRVTREGPNEQYF	TGTGCCAGCAGCTTAAGGGTGACGCGGGAGGGCCCCAACGAGCAGTACTTC
TRBJ2-3	NA	NA	TRBV4-2	CASSQPGDTQYF	TGTGCCAGCAGCCAACCGGGGGATACGCAGTATTTT
TRBJ2-7	TRBD2	NA	TRBV7-2	CASSIRGEGYEQYF	TGTGCCAGCAGCATCCGGGGGGAGGGGTACGAGCAGTACTTC
TRBJ2-7	NA	NA	TRBV7-9	CASRFLRDMPGTYEQYF	TGTGCCAGCAGGTTTCTGCGGGACATGCCTGGTACCTACGAGCAGTACTTC
TRBJ2-2	NA	NA	TRBV19	CASSTSDQAGELFF	TGTGCCAGTAGTACCTCAGACCAGGCCGGGGAGCTGTTTTTT
TRBJ2-7	NA	NA	TRBV5-1	CASSLGGKRTYEQYF	TGCGCCAGCAGCTTGGGGGGAAAAAGAACCTACGAGCAGTACTTC
TRBJ2-7	TRBD2	NA	TRBV7-2	CASSSSGALYEQYF	TGTGCCAGCAGCTCAAGCGGGGCCCTCTACGAGCAGTACTTC
TRBJ2-3	NA	NA	TRBV6-5	CASRDYRDTQYF	TGTGCCAGCCGAGATTATAGGGATACGCAGTATTTT
TRBJ2-2	NA	NA	TRBV18	CASSPGGANTGELFF	TGTGCCAGCTCACCCGGGGGAGCGAACACCGGGGAGCTGTTTTTT
TRBJ1-1	NA	NA	TRBV18	CASSPTSLNTEAFF	TGTGCCAGCTCACCAACCTCTTTGAACACTGAAGCTTTCTTT
TRBJ1-3	NA	NA	TRBV7-9	CASGRDSNTIYF	TGTGCCAGCGGAAGGGATTCAAACACCATATATTTT
TRBJ1-2	TRBD1	NA	TRBV7-2	CASSFSPLTGTGYTF	TGTGCCAGCAGCTTCAGCCCCTTGACAGGGACCGGCTACACCTTC
TRBJ2-7	NA	NA	TRBV7-2	CASSFVGAAGYEQYF	TGTGCCAGCAGCTTCGTTGGGGCGGCCGGATACGAGCAGTACTTC
TRBJ2-7	NA	NA	TRBV25-1	CASSEVRVYEQYF	TGTGCCAGCAGTGAGGTCAGGGTTTACGAGCAGTACTTC
TRBJ2-1	NA	few	TRBV7-2	CASSFSQTFGNEQFF	TGTGCCAGCAGCTTTTCGCAGACCTTCGGCAATGAGCAGTTCTTC
TRBJ1-2	NA	NA	TRBV2	CASSVVSGGYGYTF	TGTGCCAGCAGTGTTGTTAGTGGGGGCTATGGCTACACCTTC
TRBJ2-2	TRBD1	NA	TRBV9	CASSADRDAGELFF	TGTGCCAGCAGCGCAGACAGGGACGCCGGGGAGCTGTTTTTT
TRBJ1-2	NA	NA	TRBV6-6	CASSPRNPNYGYTF	TGTGCCAGCAGCCCCAGGAACCCTAACTATGGCTACACCTTC
TRBJ2-2	TRBD1	once	TRBV6-5	CASTMTGVTGELFF	TGTGCCAGCACCATGACAGGGGTCACCGGGGAGCTGTTTTTT
TRBJ2-2	TRBD1	NA	TRBV28	CASSLGTDTGELFF	TGTGCCAGCAGTTTAGGGACAGACACCGGGGAGCTGTTTTTT
TRBJ2-7	TRBD2	once	TRBV7-2	CASSHLRGGAGDHEQYF	TGTGCCAGCAGCCACCTTAGGGGAGGAGCGGGGGACCACGAGCAGTACTTC